This TCR beta chain was retrieved from a study of blood T cells in healthy people across ages. Study-wide results and limits: Compared with aged donors, long-lived donors showed fewer expanded clones, suggesting selection.

This CDR3 has 13 residues. The ends lost 5 bases at V and 3 bases at J; junction bases unmatched: 4. Germline values: CDR1 DFQATT, CDR2 SNEGSKA (reference sequence). Turning to this clonotype: Antigen: not known.

PCR was performed a second time for roughly 7 to 11 cycles using a sample-barcoded 5' primer and a J-beta primer mix. Each CDR3 protein is one row after TCRdb ran MiXCR on the 5' RACE reads. The sample consists of 1.2 million to 1.5 million distinct CDR3 sequences, almost 60% of them appearing once. The chain recombines TRBV20-1 with TRBJ2-3, with 8 bases lining up with TRBD1. The sample taken for sequencing was blood. The TCR originated in a man younger than 30 in good health. CDR3 bases: TGCAGTGCTGGCAGGGGGCGGACAGATACGCAGTATTTT. Protein product: CSAGRGRTDTQYF.